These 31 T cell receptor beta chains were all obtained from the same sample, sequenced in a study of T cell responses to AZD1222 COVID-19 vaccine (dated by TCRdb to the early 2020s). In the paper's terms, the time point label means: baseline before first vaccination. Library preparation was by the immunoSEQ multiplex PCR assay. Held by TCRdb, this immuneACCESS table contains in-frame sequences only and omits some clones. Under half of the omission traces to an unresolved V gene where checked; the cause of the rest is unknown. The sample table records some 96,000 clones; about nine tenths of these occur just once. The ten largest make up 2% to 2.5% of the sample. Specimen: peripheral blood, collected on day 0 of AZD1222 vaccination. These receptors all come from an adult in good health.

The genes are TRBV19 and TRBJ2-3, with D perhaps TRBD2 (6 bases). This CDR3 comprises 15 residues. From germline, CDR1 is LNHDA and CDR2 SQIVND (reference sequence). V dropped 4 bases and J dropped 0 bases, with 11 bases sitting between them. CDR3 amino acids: CASSRLAASTDTQYF. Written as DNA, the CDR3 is TGTGCCAGTAGTAGGTTAGCGGCTAGCACAGATACGCAGTATTTT.

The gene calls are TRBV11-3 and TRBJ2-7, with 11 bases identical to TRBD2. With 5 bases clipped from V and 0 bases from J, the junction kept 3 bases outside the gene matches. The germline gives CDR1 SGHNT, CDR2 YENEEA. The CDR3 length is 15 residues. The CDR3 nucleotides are TGTGCCAGCAGCGTAGGGACTAGCGGCTCCTACGAGCAGTACTTC. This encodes CASSVGTSGSYEQYF.

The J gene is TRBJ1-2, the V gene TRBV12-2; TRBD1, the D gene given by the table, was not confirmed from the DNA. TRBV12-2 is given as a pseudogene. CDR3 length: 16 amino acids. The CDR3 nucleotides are TGTGCAAGTCGCTTAGTAGGTTTGCGGACAGGGGATGGCTACACCTTC. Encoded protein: CASRLVGLRTGDGYTF.

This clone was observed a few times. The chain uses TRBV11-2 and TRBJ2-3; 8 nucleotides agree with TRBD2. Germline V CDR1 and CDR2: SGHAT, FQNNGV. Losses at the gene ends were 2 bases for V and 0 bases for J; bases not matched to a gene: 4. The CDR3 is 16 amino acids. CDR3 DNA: TGTGCCAGCAGCTTAAGGTCTAGCGGGAGCACAGATACGCAGTATTTT. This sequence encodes CASSLRSSGSTDTQYF. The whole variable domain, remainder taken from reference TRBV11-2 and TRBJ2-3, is EAGVAQSPRYKIIEKRQSVAFWCNPISGHATLYWYQQILGQGPKLLIQFQNNGVVDDSQLPKDRFSAERLKGVDSTLKIQPAKLEDSAVYLCASSLRSSGSTDTQYFGPGTRLTVL.

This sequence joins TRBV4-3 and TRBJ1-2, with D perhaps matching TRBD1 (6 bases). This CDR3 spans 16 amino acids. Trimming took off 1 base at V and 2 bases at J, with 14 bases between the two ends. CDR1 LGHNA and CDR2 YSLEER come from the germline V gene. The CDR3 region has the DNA TGCGCCAGCAGCCAAGGGGGGGGACATCTGAACTATGGCTACACCTTC. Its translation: CASSQGGGHLNYGYTF.

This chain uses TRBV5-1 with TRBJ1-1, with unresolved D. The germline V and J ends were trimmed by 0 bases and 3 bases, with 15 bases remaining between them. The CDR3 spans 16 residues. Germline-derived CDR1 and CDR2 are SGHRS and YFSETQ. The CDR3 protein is CASSLGETTRDTEAFF. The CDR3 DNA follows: TGCGCCAGCAGCTTGGGAGAGACCACGAGGGACACTGAAGCTTTCTTT.

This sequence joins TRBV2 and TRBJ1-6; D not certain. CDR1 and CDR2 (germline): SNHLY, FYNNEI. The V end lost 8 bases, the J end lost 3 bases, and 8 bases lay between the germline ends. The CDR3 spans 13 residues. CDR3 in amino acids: CASHGNYNSPLHF. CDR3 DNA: TGTGCCAGCCACGGGAACTATAATTCACCCCTCCACTTT. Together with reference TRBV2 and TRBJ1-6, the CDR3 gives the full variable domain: EPEVTQTPSHQVTQMGQEVILRCVPISNHLYFYWYRQILGQKVEFLVSFYNNEISEKSEIFDDQFSVERPDGSNFTLKIRSTKLEDSAMYFCASHGNYNSPLHFGNGTRLTVT.

CDR3 amino acids: CAISESQGNTIYF. CDR3 bases: TGTGCCATCAGTGAGTCTCAGGGAAACACCATATATTTT. The V call is TRBV10-3, the J call TRBJ1-3; D unclear. Germline assignment: CDR1 ENHRY and CDR2 SYGVKD. The CDR3 extends over 13 amino acids. V was pared by 0 bases and J by 4 bases, with 4 bases between.

Here the CDR3 reads CASSPSWGAGYNEQFF. The CDR3 DNA reads TGTGCCAGCTCACCATCCTGGGGGGCTGGCTACAATGAGCAGTTCTTC. The chain links TRBV18 to TRBJ2-1; D is perhaps TRBD1 or TRBD2 (6 bases each). Trimming stripped 2 bases from V and 3 bases from J, with 14 bases between. The CDR3 covers 16 residues. The germline V gene has CDR1 KGHSH and CDR2 LQKENI.

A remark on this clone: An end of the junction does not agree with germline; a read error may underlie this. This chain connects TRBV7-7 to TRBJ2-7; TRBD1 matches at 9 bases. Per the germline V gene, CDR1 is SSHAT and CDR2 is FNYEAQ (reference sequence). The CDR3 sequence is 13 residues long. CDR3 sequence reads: CASSLDRGHEQYF. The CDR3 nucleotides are TGTGCTAGCAGCTTGGACAGGGGCCACGAGCAGTACTTC.

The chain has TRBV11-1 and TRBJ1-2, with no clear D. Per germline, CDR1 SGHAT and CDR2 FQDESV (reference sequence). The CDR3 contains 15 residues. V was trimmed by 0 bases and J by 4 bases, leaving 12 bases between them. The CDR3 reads CASSLAVGPSYGYTF. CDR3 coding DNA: TGTGCCAGCAGCTTAGCCGTAGGACCATCCTATGGCTACACCTTC. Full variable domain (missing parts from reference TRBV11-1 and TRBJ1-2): EAEVAQSPRYKITEKSQAVAFWCDPISGHATLYWYRQILGQGPELLVQFQDESVVDDSQLPKDRFSAERLKGVDSTLKIQPAELGDSAMYLCASSLAVGPSYGYTFGSGTRLTVV.

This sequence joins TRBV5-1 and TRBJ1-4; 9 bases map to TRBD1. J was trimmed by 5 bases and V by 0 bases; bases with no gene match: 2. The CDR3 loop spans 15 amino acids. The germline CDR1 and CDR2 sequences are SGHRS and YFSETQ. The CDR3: CASSLVGTGNEKLFF. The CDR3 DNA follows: TGCGCCAGCAGCTTGGTGGGGACAGGGAATGAAAAACTGTTTTTT. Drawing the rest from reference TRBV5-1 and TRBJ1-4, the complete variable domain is KAGVTQTPRYLIKTRGQQVTLSCSPISGHRSVSWYQQTPGQGLQFLFEYFSETQRNKGNFPGRFSGRQFSNSRSEMNVSTLELGDSALYLCASSLVGTGNEKLFFGSGTQLSVL.

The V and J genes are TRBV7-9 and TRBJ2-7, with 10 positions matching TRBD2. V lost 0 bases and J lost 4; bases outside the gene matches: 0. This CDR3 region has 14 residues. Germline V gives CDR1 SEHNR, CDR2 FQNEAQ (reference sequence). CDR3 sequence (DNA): TGTGCCAGCAGCTTAGCTAGCGGGGGGTACGAGCAGTACTTC. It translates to CASSLASGGYEQYF.

CDR3 sequence: CASEISGGIIGELFF. The CDR3 coding sequence is TGTGCCAGCGAGATAAGCGGGGGGATTATCGGGGAGCTGTTTTTT. This chain links TRBV5-6 with TRBJ2-2; 9 bases are shared with TRBD2. The CDR3 consists of 15 residues. Germline V gives CDR1 SGHDT, CDR2 YYEEEE. The junction had 11 bases not matched to a gene; V was cut back by 7 bases and J by 7 bases. Variable domain in full (rest from reference TRBV5-6 and TRBJ2-2): DAGVTQSPTHLIKTRGQQVTLRCSPKSGHDTVSWYQQALGQGPQFIFQYYEEEERQRGNFPDRFSGHQFPNYSSELNVNALLLGDSALYLCASEISGGIIGELFFGEGSRLTVL.

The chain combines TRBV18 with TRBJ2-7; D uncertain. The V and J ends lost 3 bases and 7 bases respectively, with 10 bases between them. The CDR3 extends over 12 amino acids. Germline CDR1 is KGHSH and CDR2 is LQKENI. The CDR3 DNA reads TGTGCCAGCTCACCCGGTGGGTTTGAGCAGTACTTC. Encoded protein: CASSPGGFEQYF.

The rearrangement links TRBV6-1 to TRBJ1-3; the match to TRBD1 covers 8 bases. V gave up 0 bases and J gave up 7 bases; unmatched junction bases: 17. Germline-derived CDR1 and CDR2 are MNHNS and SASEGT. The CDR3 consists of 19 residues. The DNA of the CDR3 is TGTGCCAGCAGTGAAGCGCTTCAATGGGGACAGGCCGATAGGAACACCATATATTTT. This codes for CASSEALQWGQADRNTIYF.

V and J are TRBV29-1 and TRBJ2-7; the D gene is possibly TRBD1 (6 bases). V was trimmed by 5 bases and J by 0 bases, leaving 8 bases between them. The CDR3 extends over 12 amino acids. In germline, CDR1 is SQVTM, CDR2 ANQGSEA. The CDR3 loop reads CSVLDSSYEQYF. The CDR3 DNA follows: TGCAGCGTTCTGGACAGCTCCTACGAGCAGTACTTC.

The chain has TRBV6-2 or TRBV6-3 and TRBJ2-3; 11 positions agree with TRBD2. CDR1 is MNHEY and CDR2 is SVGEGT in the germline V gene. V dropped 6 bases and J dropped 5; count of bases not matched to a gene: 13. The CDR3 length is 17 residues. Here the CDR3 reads CASSQAVAGGPRDTQYF. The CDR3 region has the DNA TGTGCCAGCAGCCAGGCTGTAGCGGGAGGGCCCAGAGATACGCAGTATTTT.

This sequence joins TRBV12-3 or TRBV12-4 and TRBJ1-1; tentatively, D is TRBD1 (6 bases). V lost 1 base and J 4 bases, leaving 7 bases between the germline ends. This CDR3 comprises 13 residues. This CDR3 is CASSLEGGTEAFF. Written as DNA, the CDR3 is TGTGCCAGCAGTTTAGAGGGGGGCACTGAAGCTTTCTTT.

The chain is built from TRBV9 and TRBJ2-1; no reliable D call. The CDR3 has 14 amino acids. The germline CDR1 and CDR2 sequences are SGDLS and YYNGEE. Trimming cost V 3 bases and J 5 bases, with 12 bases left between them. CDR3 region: CASSGSMRHNEQFF. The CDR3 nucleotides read TGTGCCAGCAGCGGATCGATGCGGCACAATGAGCAGTTCTTC.

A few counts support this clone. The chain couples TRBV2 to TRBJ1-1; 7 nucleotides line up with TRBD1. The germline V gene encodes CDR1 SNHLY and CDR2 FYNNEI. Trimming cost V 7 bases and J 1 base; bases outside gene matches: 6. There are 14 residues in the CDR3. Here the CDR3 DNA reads TGTGCCAGCATTAGGGGGCAGGGGAACACTGAAGCTTTCTTT. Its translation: CASIRGQGNTEAFF. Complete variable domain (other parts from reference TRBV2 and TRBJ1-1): EPEVTQTPSHQVTQMGQEVILRCVPISNHLYFYWYRQILGQKVEFLVSFYNNEISEKSEIFDDQFSVERPDGSNFTLKIRSTKLEDSAMYFCASIRGQGNTEAFFGQGTRLTVV.

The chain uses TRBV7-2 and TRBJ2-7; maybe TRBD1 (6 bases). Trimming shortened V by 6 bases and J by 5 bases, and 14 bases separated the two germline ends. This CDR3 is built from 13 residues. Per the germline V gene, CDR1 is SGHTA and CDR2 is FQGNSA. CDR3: CASSFRNRDEQYF. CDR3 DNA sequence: TGTGCCAGCAGTTTTAGGAACAGGGACGAGCAGTACTTC.

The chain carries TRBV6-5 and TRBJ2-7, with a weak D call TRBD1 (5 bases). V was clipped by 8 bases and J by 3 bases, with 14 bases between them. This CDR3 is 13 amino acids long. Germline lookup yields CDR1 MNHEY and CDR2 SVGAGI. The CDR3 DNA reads TGTGCCAGCTCGGTGTCAGGGAACTACGAGCAGTACTTC. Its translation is CASSVSGNYEQYF.

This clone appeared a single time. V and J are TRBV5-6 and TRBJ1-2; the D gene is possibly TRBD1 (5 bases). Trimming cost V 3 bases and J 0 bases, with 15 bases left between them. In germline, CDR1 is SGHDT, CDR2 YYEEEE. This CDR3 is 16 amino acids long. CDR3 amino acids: CASSYIGTGANYGYTF. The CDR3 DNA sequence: TGTGCCAGCAGCTACATCGGGACGGGGGCTAACTATGGCTACACCTTC. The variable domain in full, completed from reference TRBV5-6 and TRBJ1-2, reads DAGVTQSPTHLIKTRGQQVTLRCSPKSGHDTVSWYQQALGQGPQFIFQYYEEEERQRGNFPDRFSGHQFPNYSSELNVNALLLGDSALYLCASSYIGTGANYGYTFGSGTRLTVV.

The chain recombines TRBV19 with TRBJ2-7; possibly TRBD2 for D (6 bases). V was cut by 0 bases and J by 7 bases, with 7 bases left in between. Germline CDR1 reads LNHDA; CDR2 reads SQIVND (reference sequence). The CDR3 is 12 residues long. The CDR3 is CASSIEGREQYF. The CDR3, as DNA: TGTGCCAGTAGTATAGAAGGGAGGGAGCAGTACTTC.

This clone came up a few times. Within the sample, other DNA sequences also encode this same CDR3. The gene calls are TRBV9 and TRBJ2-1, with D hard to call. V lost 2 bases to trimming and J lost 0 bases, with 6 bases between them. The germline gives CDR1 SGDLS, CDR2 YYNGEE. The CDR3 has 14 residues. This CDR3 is CASSVGGSYNEQFF. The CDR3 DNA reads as TGTGCCAGCAGCGTCGGCGGCTCCTACAATGAGCAGTTCTTC.

Here the CDR3 DNA reads TGTGCCAGTAGTATTAACAGTCAGAATCAGCCCCAGCATTTT. Its protein product is CASSINSQNQPQHF. The chain links TRBV19 to TRBJ1-5; no reliable D call. Germline CDR1 and CDR2: LNHDA and SQIVND (reference sequence). The CDR3 length is 14 residues. With 3 bases removed from V and 4 bases from J, the gap between germline ends came to 10 bases.

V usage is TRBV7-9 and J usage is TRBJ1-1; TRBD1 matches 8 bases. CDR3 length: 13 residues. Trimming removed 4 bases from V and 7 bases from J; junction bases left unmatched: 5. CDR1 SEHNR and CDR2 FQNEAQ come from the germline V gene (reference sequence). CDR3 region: CASSSSGGGEAFF. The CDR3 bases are TGTGCCAGCAGCTCATCAGGGGGCGGTGAAGCTTTCTTT. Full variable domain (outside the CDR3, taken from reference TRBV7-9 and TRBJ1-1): DTGVSQNPRHKITKRGQNVTFRCDPISEHNRLYWYRQTLGQGPEFLTYFQNEAQLEKSRLLSDRFSAERPKGSFSTLEIQRTEQGDSAMYLCASSSSGGGEAFFGQGTRLTVV.

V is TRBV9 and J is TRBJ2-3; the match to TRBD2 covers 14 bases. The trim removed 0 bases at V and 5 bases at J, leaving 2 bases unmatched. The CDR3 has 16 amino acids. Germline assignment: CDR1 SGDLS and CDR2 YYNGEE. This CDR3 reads CASSVGLAGGLDTQYF. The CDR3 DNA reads TGTGCCAGCAGCGTAGGACTAGCGGGGGGGCTAGATACGCAGTATTTT.

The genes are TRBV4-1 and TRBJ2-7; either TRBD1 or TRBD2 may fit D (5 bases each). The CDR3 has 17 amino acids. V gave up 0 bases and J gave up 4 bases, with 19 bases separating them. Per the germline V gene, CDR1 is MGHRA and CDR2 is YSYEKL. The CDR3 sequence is CASSQDNLVGGWYEQYF. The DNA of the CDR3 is TGCGCCAGCAGCCAAGATAATTTGGTTGGGGGTTGGTACGAGCAGTACTTC.

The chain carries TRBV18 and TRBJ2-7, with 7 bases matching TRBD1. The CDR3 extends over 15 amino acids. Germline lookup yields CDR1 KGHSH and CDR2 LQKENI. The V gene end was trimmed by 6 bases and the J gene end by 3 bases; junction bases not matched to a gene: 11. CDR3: CASSRSGDSIYEQYF. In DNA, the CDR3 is TGTGCCAGCTCTAGATCTGGGGACAGCATCTACGAGCAGTACTTC.